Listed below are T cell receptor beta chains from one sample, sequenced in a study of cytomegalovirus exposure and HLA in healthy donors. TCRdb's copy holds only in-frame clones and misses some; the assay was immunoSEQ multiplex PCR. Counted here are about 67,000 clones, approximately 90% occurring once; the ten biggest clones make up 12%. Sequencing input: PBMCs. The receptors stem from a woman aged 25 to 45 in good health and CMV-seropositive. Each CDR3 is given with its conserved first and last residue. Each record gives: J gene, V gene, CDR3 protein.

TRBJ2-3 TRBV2 CASGLLSTDTQYF
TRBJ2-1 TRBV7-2 CASSPRIAGSSYNEQFF
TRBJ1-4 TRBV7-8 CASSYGHPISTNEKLFF
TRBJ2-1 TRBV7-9 CASRTDYNEQFF
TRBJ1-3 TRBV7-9 CASSLIQRKPGNTIYF
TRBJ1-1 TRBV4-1 CASSHDRGAAEAFF
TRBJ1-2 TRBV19 CASSPQYNYGYTF
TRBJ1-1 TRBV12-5 CASGLTGRDRRSNTEAFF
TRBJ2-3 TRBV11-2 CPQPSGRAVTQYF
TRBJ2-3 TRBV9 CASSVEGRSTDTQYF
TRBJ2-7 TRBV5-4 CASSGTSGRSLSEQYF
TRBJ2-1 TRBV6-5 CATRGGGRAFNEQFF
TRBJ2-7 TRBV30 CAWSPWTGNHEQYF
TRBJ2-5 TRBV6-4 CASSDSPQETQYF
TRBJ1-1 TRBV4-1 CASSQVPGQGVVNTEAFF
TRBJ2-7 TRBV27 CASSLQGAYEQYF
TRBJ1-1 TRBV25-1 CASSRTGNTEAFF
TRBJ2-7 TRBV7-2 CASSWTGSNYEQYF
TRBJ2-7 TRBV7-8 CASTTKGLAGDEQYF
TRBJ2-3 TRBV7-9 CASSPGLATDTQYF
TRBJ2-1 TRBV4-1 CASNPGLAGPNNEQFF
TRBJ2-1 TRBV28 CASSSTIEQFF
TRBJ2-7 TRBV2 CASSYSPYEQYF
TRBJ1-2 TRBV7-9 CASSLEADRVVRTF
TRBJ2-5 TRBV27 CASSESGRALETQYF
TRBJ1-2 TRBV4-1 CASSQDPRGQGDNGYTF
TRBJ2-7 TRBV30 CAWTPGLRVSEQYF
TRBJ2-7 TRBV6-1 CASRARAGHYEQYF
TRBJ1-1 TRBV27 CATIRGGDTEAFF
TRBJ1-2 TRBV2 CASSEALRAGGYGYTF
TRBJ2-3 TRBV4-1 CASSQVFASGKYF
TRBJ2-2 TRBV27 CASSFGSGLAGNTGELFF
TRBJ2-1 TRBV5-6 CASSFGRASGNEQFF
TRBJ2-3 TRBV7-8 CASSSLNGFQEYTDTQYF
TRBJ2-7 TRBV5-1 CASSLQGDYEQYF